The rows below give T cell receptor beta chains drawn from one sample of a study of Graves' ophthalmopathy and Graves' hyperthyroidism. Via MiXCR, TCRdb re-called the multiplex PCR reads, giving one row per CDR3 protein. The sample lists hundreds of thousands of distinct CDR3 sequences; 22% were seen once. The specimen was peripheral blood. These receptor sequences come from a woman aged 18-29 years with stable Graves' hyperthyroidism. Some clones in this sample may be carry-over from other donors' samples. The CDR3 runs from the conserved cysteine through the conserved F or W. The D gene is left open where the match is weak. Size is omitted from some rows. Given values are once, few, many or a class for expanded clones.

v_call	clone_size	cdr3_length	j_call	d_call	cdr3_nt	cdr3_aa
TRBV28	many	16	TRBJ1-1	.	TGTGCCAGCAGCGATCCAGCGGGATCCCTAAGGGCTAAAGCTTTCTTT	CASSDPAGSLRAKAFF
TRBV9	many	15	TRBJ1-6	.	TGTGCCAGCAGCGTAGGTGGAGGTTTCAATTCACCCCTCCACTTT	CASSVGGGFNSPLHF
TRBV27	many	16	TRBJ1-1	.	TGTGCCAGCAGGAAAATCGCATGGGGGGCTGGTGCTGAAGCTTTCTTT	CASRKIAWGAGAEAFF
TRBV28	many	14	TRBJ1-5	.	TGTGCCAGCAGTTTGGCGCAGCTAAATCAGCCCCAGCATTTT	CASSLAQLNQPQHF
TRBV28	.	11	TRBJ1-1	.	TGTGCCAGCAGAGACACAATTGAAGCTTTCTTT	CASRDTIEAFF
TRBV29-1	many	13	TRBJ2-7	TRBD2	TGCAGCGTTGCTATGGCGGGAGTCCGCGAGCAGTACTTC	CSVAMAGVREQYF
TRBV15	.	16	TRBJ2-7	TRBD1	TGTGCCACCAGCAGAGATCGTCGGTCCCGGGACAGAGAGCAGTACTTC	CATSRDRRSRDREQYF
TRBV12-3/TRBV12-4	many	15	TRBJ1-2	.	TGTGCCAGCAGTTTAGTTGTCAGAGAATCCTATGGCTACACCTTC	CASSLVVRESYGYTF
TRBV9	few	15	TRBJ1-6	TRBD1	TGTGCCAGCAGCGTAGGGGGACAGGGAAATTCACCCCTCCACTTT	CASSVGGQGNSPLHF
TRBV27	few	16	TRBJ1-6	.	TGTGCCAGCAGTTTAAGGCGGCCCCGTCTGGATTCACCCCTCCACTTT	CASSLRRPRLDSPLHF
TRBV20-1	many	13	TRBJ1-6	TRBD1	TGCAGTGCTGGCCGGACAGGGAATTCACCCCTCCACTTT	CSAGRTGNSPLHF
TRBV20-1	many	14	TRBJ2-3	.	TGCAGTGCTAGAGGGACCGACAACACAGATACGCAGTATTTT	CSARGTDNTDTQYF
TRBV30	many	15	TRBJ2-4	TRBD1	TGTGCCTGGAGCACAGACAGGGCGCCCAAAAACATTCAGTACTTC	CAWSTDRAPKNIQYF
TRBV6-1	.	16	TRBJ2-7	.	TGTGCCAGCAGTGAAGTAGGTTCTACAACATTGGACGAGCAGTACTTC	CASSEVGSTTLDEQYF
TRBV19	many	12	TRBJ1-2	.	TGTGCCAGTAGTCTTGGACAGTATGGCTACACCTTC	CASSLGQYGYTF
TRBV6-1	.	14	TRBJ1-1	.	TGTGCCAGCAGTCTGGGATGGGGGGGCACTGAAGCTTTCTTT	CASSLGWGGTEAFF
TRBV27	.	14	TRBJ1-1	TRBD1	TGTGCCAGCAGTCCGGGACAGATATCAACTGAAGCTTTCTTT	CASSPGQISTEAFF
TRBV30	many	16	TRBJ1-3	TRBD1	TGTGCCTGGAGTGTACCAACAGGGGGTGGAAGAAACACCATATATTTT	CAWSVPTGGGRNTIYF
TRBV2	.	13	TRBJ2-2	TRBD2	TGTGCCAGCAGAACACTAGCGGGCGGGGAGCTGTTTTTT	CASRTLAGGELFF
TRBV6-1	many	15	TRBJ2-7	.	TGTGCCAGCAGCACTATGGGGGGGCCGGATCCAAAGCAGTACTTC	CASSTMGGPDPKQYF
TRBV12-3/TRBV12-4	many	16	TRBJ1-1	.	TGTGCCAGCACCCCGGGGGAGAGACAGGCGAACACTGAAGCTTTCTTT	CASTPGERQANTEAFF
TRBV27	few	14	TRBJ1-5	.	TGTGCCAGCAGTTTATGGGGGGACAATCAGCCCCAGCATTTT	CASSLWGDNQPQHF
TRBV18	many	15	TRBJ2-2	.	TGTGCCAGCTCACCGAGGACAGCGAACACCGGGGAGCTGTTTTTT	CASSPRTANTGELFF
TRBV6-5	many	13	TRBJ2-7	TRBD2	TGTGCCAGCACCCCGGGACTAGCGGGCGAGCAGTACTTC	CASTPGLAGEQYF
TRBV30	few	16	TRBJ1-5	TRBD1	TGTGCCTGGACGGGGGAAGGGGGCCAGGGCAATCAGCCCCAGCATTTT	CAWTGEGGQGNQPQHF
TRBV7-3	.	16	TRBJ2-2	.	TGTGCCAGCAGCCGACGGCGGGGCGGGAACACCGGGGAGCTGTTTTTT	CASSRRRGGNTGELFF